This entry concerns a single T cell receptor (beta chain). Its target antigen remains unknown. No quality values exist for individual bases; no much larger clone is one base distant. The data belong to a study of tumor-infiltrating lymphocytes in oesophageal squamous cell carcinoma (dated by TCRdb to 2015 to 2016). Reading from cysteine to phenylalanine, the CDR3 counts 12 amino acids. This entry keeps only the CDR3 DNA: 36 bases, framed from base 1. The library relied on PCR. Sequenced using an Illumina HiSeq 2000. The public sequencing data were trimmed at Q25 with fastp and processed into clonotypes with MiXCR by TCRdb, which kept only in-frame beta chains. Each entry is one CDR3 protein sequence, shown with its most common DNA and genes. For this sample the table gives tens of thousands of distinct CDR3 sequences, of which approximately 34% were detected only once. Of the sample, 19% falls within the top ten clones.

This chain joins TRBV12-3 or TRBV12-4 to TRBJ2-1; the D gene identity is not certain. Near its end, the DNA agrees better with TRBJ2-3, so the J call may be wrong. The receptor comes from a female donor with esophageal squamous cell carcinoma. Material: esophageal tumor tissue. CDR3 loop: CASSLYSDTQYF. The nucleotide sequence reads as follows: TGTGCCAGCAGTTTATACTCAGATACGCAGTATTTT.